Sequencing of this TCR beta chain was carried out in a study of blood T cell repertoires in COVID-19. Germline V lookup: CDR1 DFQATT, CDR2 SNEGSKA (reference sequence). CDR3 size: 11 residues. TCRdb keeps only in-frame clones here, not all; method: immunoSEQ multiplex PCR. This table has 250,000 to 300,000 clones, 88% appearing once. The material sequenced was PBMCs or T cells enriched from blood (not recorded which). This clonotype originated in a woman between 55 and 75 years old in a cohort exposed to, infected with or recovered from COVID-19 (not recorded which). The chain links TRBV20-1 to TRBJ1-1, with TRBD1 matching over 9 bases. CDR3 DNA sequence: TGCAGCCCCCCACAGGGGGCGGAAGCTTTCTTT. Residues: CSPPQGAEAFF.